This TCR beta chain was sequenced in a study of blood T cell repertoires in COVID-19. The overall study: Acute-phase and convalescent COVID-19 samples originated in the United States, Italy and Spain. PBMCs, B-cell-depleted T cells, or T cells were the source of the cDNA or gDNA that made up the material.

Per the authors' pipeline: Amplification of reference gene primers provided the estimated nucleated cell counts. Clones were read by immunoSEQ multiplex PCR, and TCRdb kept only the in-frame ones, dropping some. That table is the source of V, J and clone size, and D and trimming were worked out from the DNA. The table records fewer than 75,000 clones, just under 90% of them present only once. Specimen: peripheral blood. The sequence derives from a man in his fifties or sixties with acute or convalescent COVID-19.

The CDR3 nucleotides are TGTGCCAGTAGTATCGGGGGAGTATCTAATGAAAAACTGTTTTTT. Translated: CASSIGGVSNEKLFF. The rearrangement links TRBV19 to TRBJ1-4; D possibly corresponds to TRBD1 (5 bases). The CDR3 consists of 15 residues. Deletions cut 3 bases from V and 3 bases from J, with 11 bases between. CDR1 is LNHDA and CDR2 is SQIVND in the germline V gene (reference sequence).